This entry lists 2 T cell receptor beta chains sequenced from one sample in a study of blood T cell repertoires in COVID-19. Clones were sequenced by immunoSEQ multiplex PCR, and TCRdb holds only the in-frame ones, with some missing. The data show about 260,000 clones, roughly 87% seen once. The sequenced sample consisted of peripheral blood. All receptors come from a woman aged 45-59 years who had recovered from COVID-19.

This clone has more than one count but fewer than ten. V gene TRBV11-2 combines with J gene TRBJ2-1, with 8 bases aligning to TRBD2. V lost 6 bases to trimming and J lost 8 bases; unmatched junction nucleotides: 6. Germline CDR1 is SGHAT and CDR2 is FQNNGV. The length of the CDR3 is 13 residues. CDR3 DNA sequence: TGTGCCAGCAGGGGGCGGGGGGCCGATGAGCAGTTCTTC. Its translation: CASRGRGADEQFF.

The CDR3 spells CASSRAGRGRYGYTF. DNA for the CDR3: TGTGCCAGTAGTAGAGCGGGCAGGGGGAGATATGGCTACACCTTC. The J gene is TRBJ1-2, the V gene TRBV19; 7 positions agree with TRBD1. The CDR3 loop spans 15 amino acids. Germline V CDR1 and CDR2: LNHDA, SQIVND (reference sequence). V dropped 4 bases and J dropped 5; count of bases not matched to a gene: 10.